This TCR beta chain was identified during a study of shared clonotypes between healthy human individuals. Measured with immunoSEQ multiplex PCR; TCRdb has only the in-frame clones, and not every one. Here the sample spans 950,000 to 1,200,000 clones, 60% to 85% being singletons. The CDR3 length is 16 residues. V was trimmed by 5 bases and J by 4 bases, leaving 19 bases between them. Germline V gene lookup returns CDR1 SGHVS and CDR2 FNYEAQ. Material for sequencing was memory CD4+ T cells from PBMCs. Subset: CD45RA-negative fraction. V and J are TRBV7-6 and TRBJ2-3; the D gene is possibly TRBD2 (7 bases). The clonotype was recovered from a young man in good health. Some clones in this sample may be carry-over from other donors' samples. The DNA of the CDR3 is TGTGCCAGCAGCAGAGGGGGAGGGATAGGCCCAGATACGCAGTATTTT. Its translation is CASSRGGGIGPDTQYF.